The 22 T cell receptor beta chains below all came from one sample that was sequenced in a study of tumor and adjacent non-tumor tissue in lung cancer. The template was RNA from unsorted bulk tissue. The library came from three nested PCR rounds adapted from ARM-PCR protocols. TCRdb re-derived calls from the multiplex PCR reads in MiXCR, one entry per CDR3 protein. The table has some 100,000 distinct CDR3 sequences, roughly 73% seen once. Material for sequencing was lung tumor tissue. The receptors were sampled from a woman aged 55-70 years with non-small cell lung cancer.

A note on this clonotype: At one end the junction does not follow the germline gene, possibly because of a read error. The rearrangement joins TRBV11-1 to TRBJ1-2; TRBD1 aligns across 7 bases. CDR1 SGHAT and CDR2 FQDESV come from the germline V gene (reference sequence). This CDR3 is built from 15 residues. The CDR3 nucleotides are TGTGCCAGCAACATCGGACAGGAGGCAGGGTATGGCTACACCTTT. It translates to CASNIGQEAGYGYTF.

This clonotype was recorded once. A read error may explain this, as a much larger clone is one base away. The gene calls are TRBV6-5 and TRBJ1-2; perhaps TRBD1 as D (5 bases). Germline assignment: CDR1 MNHEY and CDR2 SVGAGI. The CDR3 is made up of 13 amino acids. With 2 bases removed from V and 6 bases from J, the gap between germline ends came to 10 bases. The CDR3 DNA sequence: TGTGCCAGCAGTTACGATGGGGCGGATGGCTACACCTTC. Protein sequence: CASSYDGADGYTF.

Of note for this clonotype: This CDR3 fails to terminate in the conserved phenylalanine or tryptophan, so it likely reflects a read error. The chain uses TRBV28 and TRBJ1-2, with no clear D. V lost 1 base, J lost 6 bases, and 6 bases lay in between. From germline, CDR1 is MDHEN and CDR2 SYDVKM. This CDR3 region has 12 residues. In nucleotides, the CDR3 is TGTGCCAGCAGTTTATACCGGGATGGCTACACCCTC. Protein sequence: CASSLYRDGYTL.

Concerning this clonotype itself: One end of the junction is discordant with germline, which a read error may explain. The chain has TRBV28 and TRBJ1-2; TRBD1 aligns across 7 bases. From germline, CDR1 is MDHEN and CDR2 SYDVKM. The CDR3 loop spans 13 amino acids. The CDR3 loop is CTSQGQERYDYTF. CDR3 sequence (DNA): TGTACCAGCCAAGGACAGGAACGCTATGACTACACCTTC.

A few counts support this clonotype. The gene calls are TRBV28 and TRBJ1-6, with a tentative D call TRBD1 (5 bases). The V end lost 3 bases, the J end lost 0 bases, and 12 bases lay between the germline ends. CDR1 and CDR2 from the germline V gene are MDHEN and SYDVKM. The CDR3 totals 17 residues. CDR3 protein: CASSFWGGSSYNSPLHF. The CDR3 DNA reads as TGTGCCAGCAGTTTTTGGGGGGGAAGCTCCTATAATTCACCCCTCCACTTT.

Points on this clonotype: A much larger clone differs from this one at a single base, so this may be a read error. The chain joins TRBV12-3 or TRBV12-4 to TRBJ1-1; no clear D. The length of the CDR3 is 14 residues. V was cut by 4 bases and J by 1 base, with 10 bases left in between. The CDR3 protein is CASSSNNGNTEAFF. DNA of the CDR3: TGTGCCAGCAGTTCGAACAACGGGAACACTGAAGCTTTCTTT.

This clonotype was seen once. Since the CDR3 does not end with the conserved phenylalanine or tryptophan, this likely comes from a read error. It is unclear where the CDR3 begins or ends on the DNA, so no DNA is shown, and the CDR3 is as TCRdb lists it. The chain joins TRBV11-2 to TRBJ2-3; the D call in the table, TRBD2, was not verified against the DNA. CDR1 is SGHAT, CDR2 FQNNGV, per germline. The CDR3 is 13 residues long, counting both termini. CDR3 in amino acids: CASSRDYTDTQCL.

The rearrangement joins TRBV11-3 to TRBJ2-7, with a possible D match to TRBD2 (5 bases). CDR3 length: 15 residues. Germline CDR1 SGHNT, CDR2 YENEEA. The CDR3 here is CVNSLRTGNSYEQYF. The CDR3 coding sequence is TGTGTCAACAGCTTAAGGACCGGGAACTCCTACGAGCAGTACTTC. Drawing the rest from reference TRBV11-3 and TRBJ2-7, the complete variable domain is EAGVVQSPRYKIIEKKQPVAFWCNPISGHNTLYWYLQNLGQGPELLIRYENEEAVDDSQLPKDRFSAERLKGVDSTLKIQPAELGDSAVYLCVNSLRTGNSYEQYFGPGTRLTVT.

The V call is TRBV11-3, the J call TRBJ1-4, with D uncertain. This CDR3 is 12 amino acids long. CDR1 and CDR2 from the germline V gene are SGHNT and YENEEA. V lost 5 bases and J lost 12, with 13 bases in between. The chain's CDR3 is CASSLESQQLFF. CDR3 nucleotide sequence: TGTGCCAGCAGCCTCGAGTCGCAACAACTGTTTTTT.

This clonotype was seen more than once but under ten times. An end of the junction differs from the germline gene, which may be a read error. The CDR3 bases are TGTGCCAGCAGCTTGAGTGGCGGGGGGCTGTTTTTT. It encodes CASSLSGGGLFF. The chain uses TRBV13 and TRBJ2-2, with 7 nucleotides matching TRBD2. This CDR3 contains 12 residues. CDR1 is PRHDT, CDR2 FYEKMQ, per germline (reference sequence).

Comments on this clonotype: One base away lies a much larger clone, so this may be a sequencing read error. The chain carries TRBV10-2 and TRBJ2-7; unclear D gene. This CDR3 spans 12 amino acids. Looked up from germline, CDR1 is WSHSY and CDR2 is SAAADI. V lost 7 bases and J lost 0, with 7 bases in between. The CDR3 sequence is CASNAVSYEQYF. In DNA, the CDR3 is TGCGCCAGCAATGCCGTCTCCTACGAGCAGTACTTC.

Comment on this clonotype: The final CDR3 position lacks the conserved phenylalanine or tryptophan, pointing to a likely read error. In DNA, the CDR3 is TGTGCCAGCAGCGGGACAGGATACGATAAACTGTTTATT. This encodes CASSGTGYDKLFI. V and J are TRBV6-6 and TRBJ1-4; 8 bases align to TRBD1. The CDR3 has 13 amino acids. V was clipped by 6 bases and J by 11 bases; unmatched bases: 8. CDR1 and CDR2 from the germline V gene are MNHNY and SVGAGI (reference sequence).

This clonotype appeared a single time. Germline and junction disagree at one end, which may indicate a read error. The chain uses TRBV11-1 and TRBJ2-1; D perhaps matches TRBD2 (6 bases). Germline loops: CDR1 SGHAT, CDR2 FQDESV (reference sequence). The CDR3 totals 13 residues. DNA of the CDR3: TGTGGCAGCAACCTCCTAGGGAGGAGCGAGCAGTTCTTC. The encoded protein is CGSNLLGRSEQFF.

Details on this clonotype: A much larger clone lies one base from this, so it may be a read error. CDR3 bases: TGTGCCAGAAGCAAGACTAGCGGGGGACCTACGCAGTATTTT. It specifies CARSKTSGGPTQYF. The chain employs TRBV6-2 or TRBV6-3 and TRBJ2-3; 12 bases agree with TRBD2. Trimming took 9 bases from V and 8 from J; bases not matched to a gene: 9. Germline V gene sequence: CDR1 MNHEY, CDR2 SVGEGT. This CDR3 has 14 residues.

Comment on this clonotype: A read error may account for a junction end that differs from germline. The chain employs TRBV29-1 and TRBJ1-1, with a weak D call TRBD1 (6 bases). The CDR3 is made up of 11 amino acids. Looked up from germline, CDR1 is SQVTM and CDR2 is ANQGSEA. DNA of the CDR3: TGCAGGTGTGGAGGGGGTACTGAAGCTTACTTT. It specifies CRCGGGTEAYF.

With regard to this clonotype: This CDR3 is missing its conserved last phenylalanine or tryptophan, likely due to a read error. J is TRBJ2-4 and V is TRBV28, with 8 bases matching TRBD2. This CDR3 is 17 amino acids long. Germline V CDR1 and CDR2: MDHEN, SYDVKM. V lost 5 bases and J lost 1; bases outside the gene matches: 10. The CDR3 spells CASSSPRGGLAKNIQYL. The DNA for the CDR3 is TGTGCCAGCAGTAGCCCACGGGGGGGACTCGCCAAAAACATTCAGTACTTA.

About this clonotype: Since a much larger clone is just one base distant, this may be a read error. This chain connects TRBV12-3 or TRBV12-4 to TRBJ2-5; D is unresolved. CDR3 size: 12 residues. The DNA of the CDR3 is TGTACCAGCAGTTTACGACAAGAGACCCAGTACTTC. This codes for CTSSLRQETQYF.

The rearrangement links TRBV20-1 to TRBJ2-5; the D gene is possibly TRBD2 (5 bases). The CDR3 is 12 amino acids. From germline, CDR1 is DFQATT and CDR2 SNEGSKA (reference sequence). The CDR3 here is CRTRIGVETQYF. The CDR3 DNA sequence: TGCAGAACTCGTATCGGGGTTGAGACCCAGTACTTC.

In regard to this clonotype: Since no conserved phenylalanine or tryptophan closes the CDR3, a read error is the likely cause. The chain joins TRBV11-2 to TRBJ2-1; 9 bases align to TRBD1. V lost 5 bases to trimming and J lost 7 bases; unmatched junction nucleotides: 9. Germline loops: CDR1 SGHAT, CDR2 FQNNGV. The CDR3 extends over 15 amino acids. CDR3 residues: CASSQPGQGANEQFV. CDR3 coding DNA: TGTGCCAGCAGCCAACCGGGACAGGGAGCAAATGAGCAGTTCGTC.

The chain joins TRBV28 to TRBJ2-7; maybe TRBD1 (5 bases). CDR1 and CDR2 from the germline V gene are MDHEN and SYDVKM. The CDR3 totals 13 residues. Trimming removed 9 bases at V and 6 bases at J, with 18 bases between. The DNA of the CDR3 is TGTGCCAGGATCGGCAAGGGGCTGAGCGAGCAGTACTTC. This sequence encodes CARIGKGLSEQYF.

This clonotype was counted once. The junction departs from germline at one end; a sequencing error may be responsible. The rearrangement links TRBV11-2 to TRBJ1-6; no reliable D call. The germline V gene has CDR1 SGHAT and CDR2 FQNNGV. This CDR3 region has 12 residues. CDR3 protein: CTSSTSNSPLQF. The CDR3 DNA sequence: TGTACCAGCAGCACTAGTAATTCACCCCTCCAATTT.

Concerning this clonotype itself: Because it lacks the conserved phenylalanine or tryptophan at the end, this CDR3 is likely a read error. The rearrangement links TRBV6-2 or TRBV6-3 to TRBJ2-5; 11 bases map to TRBD2. The germline CDR1 and CDR2 sequences are MNHEY and SVGEGT. The CDR3 length is 14 residues. The CDR3 is CASSYLAGGETQYV. The CDR3 DNA sequence: TGTGCCAGCAGTTATCTAGCGGGAGGAGAGACTCAGTACGTC.